This T cell receptor beta chain emerged from a study of T cell changes during pregnancy in multiple sclerosis. CDR1 LGHNA and CDR2 YSLEER come from the germline V gene. The V and J ends lost 1 base and 4 bases respectively, with 5 bases between them. The CDR3 runs 13 residues. The method was immunoSEQ multiplex PCR; TCRdb's version includes in-frame clones alone and lacks a portion of them. The table lists roughly 69,000 clones, 91% of them singletons. Source: CD4+ T cells from peripheral blood mononuclear cells, taken in the third trimester of pregnancy. This rearrangement joins TRBV4-3 to TRBJ1-5; D gene ambiguous. The clonotype originates from a female donor in good health, enrolled as a control in a pregnancy study. The CDR3 reads CASSQVRNQPQHF. The CDR3 DNA is TGCGCCAGCAGCCAAGTGAGGAATCAGCCCCAGCATTTT.